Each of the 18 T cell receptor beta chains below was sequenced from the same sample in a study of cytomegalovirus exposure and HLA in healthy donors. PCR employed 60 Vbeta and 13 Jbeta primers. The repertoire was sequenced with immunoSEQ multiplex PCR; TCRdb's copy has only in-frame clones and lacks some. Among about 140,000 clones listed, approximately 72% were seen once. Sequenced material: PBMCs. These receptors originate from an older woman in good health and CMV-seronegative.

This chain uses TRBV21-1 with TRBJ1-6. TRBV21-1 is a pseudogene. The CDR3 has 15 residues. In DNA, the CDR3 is TGTGCCAGCAGTGCGGGACGGGAGCATAATTCACCCCTCCACTTT. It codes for CASSAGREHNSPLHF.

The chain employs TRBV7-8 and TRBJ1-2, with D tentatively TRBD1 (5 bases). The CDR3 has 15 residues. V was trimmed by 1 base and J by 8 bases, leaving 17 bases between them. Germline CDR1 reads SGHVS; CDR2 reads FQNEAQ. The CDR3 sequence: CASSLVGGSGAGYTF. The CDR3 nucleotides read TGTGCCAGCAGCTTAGTCGGGGGTTCGGGAGCGGGCTACACCTTC.

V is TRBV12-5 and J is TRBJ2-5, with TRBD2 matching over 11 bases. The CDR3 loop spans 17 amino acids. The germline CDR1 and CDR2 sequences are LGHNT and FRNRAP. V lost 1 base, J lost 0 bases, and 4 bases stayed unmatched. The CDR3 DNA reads TGTGCTAGTGGTTTGGGCAGACTAGCGGGGTACCAAGAGACCCAGTACTTC. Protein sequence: CASGLGRLAGYQETQYF.

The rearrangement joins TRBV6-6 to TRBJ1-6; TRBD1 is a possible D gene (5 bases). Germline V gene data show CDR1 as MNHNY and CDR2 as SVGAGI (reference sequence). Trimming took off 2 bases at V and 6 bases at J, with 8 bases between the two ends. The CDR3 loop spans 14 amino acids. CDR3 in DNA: TGTGCCAGCAGTTACCCCGGGGGTAATTCACCCCTCCACTTT. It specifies CASSYPGGNSPLHF.

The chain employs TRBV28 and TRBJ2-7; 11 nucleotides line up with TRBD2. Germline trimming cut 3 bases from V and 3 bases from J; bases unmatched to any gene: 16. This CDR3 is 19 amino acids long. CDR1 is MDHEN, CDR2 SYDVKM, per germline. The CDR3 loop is CASSFLSLLGTSGNYEQYF. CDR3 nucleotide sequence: TGTGCCAGCAGTTTCCTCTCTCTCCTTGGGACTAGCGGTAACTACGAGCAGTACTTC.

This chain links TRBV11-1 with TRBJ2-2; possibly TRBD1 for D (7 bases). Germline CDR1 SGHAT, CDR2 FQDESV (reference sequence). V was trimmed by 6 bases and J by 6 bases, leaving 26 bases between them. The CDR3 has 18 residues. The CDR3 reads CASSLTGWGATNAGELFF. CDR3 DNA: TGTGCCAGCAGTCTGACAGGGTGGGGGGCTACCAACGCCGGGGAGCTGTTTTTT.

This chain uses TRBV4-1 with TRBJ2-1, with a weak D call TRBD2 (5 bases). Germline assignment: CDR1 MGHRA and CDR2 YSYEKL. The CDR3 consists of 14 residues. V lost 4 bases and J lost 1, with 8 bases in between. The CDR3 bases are TGCGCCAGCAGCCCAGCGGCGTCCTACAATGAGCAGTTCTTC. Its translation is CASSPAASYNEQFF.

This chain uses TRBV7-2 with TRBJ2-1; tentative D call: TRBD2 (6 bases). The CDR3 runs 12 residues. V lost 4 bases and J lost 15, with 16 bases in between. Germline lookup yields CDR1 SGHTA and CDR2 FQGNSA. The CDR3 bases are TGTGCCAGCAGCTCGGAGACTAGTAGTCGGTTCTTC. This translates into CASSSETSSRFF.

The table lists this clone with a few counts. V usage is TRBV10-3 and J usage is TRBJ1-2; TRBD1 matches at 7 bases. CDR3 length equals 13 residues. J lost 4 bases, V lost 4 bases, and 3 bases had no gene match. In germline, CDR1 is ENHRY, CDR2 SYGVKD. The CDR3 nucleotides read TGTGCCATCAGTGGGGGGACAGCCTATGGCTACACCTTC. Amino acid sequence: CAISGGTAYGYTF.

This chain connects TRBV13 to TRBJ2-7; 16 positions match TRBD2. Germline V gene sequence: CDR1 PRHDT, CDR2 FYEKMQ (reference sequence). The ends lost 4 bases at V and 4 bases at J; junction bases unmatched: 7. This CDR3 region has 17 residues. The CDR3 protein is CASSSPTGLAGGYEQYF. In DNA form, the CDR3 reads TGTGCCAGCAGCTCCCCCACGGGACTAGCGGGGGGGTACGAGCAGTACTTC.

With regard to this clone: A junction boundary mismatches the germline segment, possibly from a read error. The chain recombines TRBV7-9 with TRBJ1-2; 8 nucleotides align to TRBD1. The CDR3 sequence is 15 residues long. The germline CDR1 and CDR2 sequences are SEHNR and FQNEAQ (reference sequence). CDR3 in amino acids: CSSSLTGEGNYGYTF. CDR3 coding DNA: TGTTCCAGCAGCTTGACAGGGGAGGGGAACTATGGCTACACCTTC. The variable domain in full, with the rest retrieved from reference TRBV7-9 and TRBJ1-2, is DTGVSQNPRHKITKRGQNVTFRCDPISEHNRLYWYRQTLGQGPEFLTYFQNEAQLEKSRLLSDRFSAERPKGSFSTLEIQRTEQGDSAMYLCSSSLTGEGNYGYTFGSGTRLTVV.

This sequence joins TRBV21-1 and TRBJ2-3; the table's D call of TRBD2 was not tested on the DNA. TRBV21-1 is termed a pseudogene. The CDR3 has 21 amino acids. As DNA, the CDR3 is TGTGCCAGCAGCATAACCCCGGGACTAGCGGGAGTCGGGAGAAGGGCGGATACGCAGTATTTT. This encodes CASSITPGLAGVGRRADTQYF.

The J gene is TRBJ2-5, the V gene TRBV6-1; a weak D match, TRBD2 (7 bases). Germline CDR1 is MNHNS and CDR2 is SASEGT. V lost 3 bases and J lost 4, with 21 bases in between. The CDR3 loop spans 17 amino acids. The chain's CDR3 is CASSDTLSGGSAETQYF. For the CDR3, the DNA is TGTGCCAGCAGTGACACCCTTTCGGGGGGCTCAGCAGAGACCCAGTACTTC.

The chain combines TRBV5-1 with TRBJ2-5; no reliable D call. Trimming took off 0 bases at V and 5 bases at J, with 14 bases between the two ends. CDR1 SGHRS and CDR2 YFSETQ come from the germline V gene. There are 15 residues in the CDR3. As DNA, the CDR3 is TGCGCCAGCAGCTTGGGAAGGCAGACCGGGGAGACCCAGTACTTC. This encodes CASSLGRQTGETQYF.

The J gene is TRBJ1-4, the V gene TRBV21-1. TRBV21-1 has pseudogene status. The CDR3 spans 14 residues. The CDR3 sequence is CASSKARGTEKLFF. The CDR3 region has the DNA TGTGCCAGCAGCAAAGCACGGGGTACCGAAAAACTGTTTTTT.

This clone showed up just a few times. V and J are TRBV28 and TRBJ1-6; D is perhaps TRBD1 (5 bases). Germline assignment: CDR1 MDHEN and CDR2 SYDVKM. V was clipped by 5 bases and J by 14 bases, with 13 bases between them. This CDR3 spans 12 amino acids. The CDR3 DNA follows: TGTGCCAGCAGTCCGCAGGGTGGGGCCCTCCACTTT. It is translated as CASSPQGGALHF.

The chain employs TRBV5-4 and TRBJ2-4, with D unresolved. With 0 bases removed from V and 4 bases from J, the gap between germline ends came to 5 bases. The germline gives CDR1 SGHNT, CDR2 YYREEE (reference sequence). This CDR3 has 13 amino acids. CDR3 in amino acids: CASSLDRKNIQYF. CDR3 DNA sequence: TGTGCCAGCAGCTTGGATCGGAAAAACATTCAGTACTTC.

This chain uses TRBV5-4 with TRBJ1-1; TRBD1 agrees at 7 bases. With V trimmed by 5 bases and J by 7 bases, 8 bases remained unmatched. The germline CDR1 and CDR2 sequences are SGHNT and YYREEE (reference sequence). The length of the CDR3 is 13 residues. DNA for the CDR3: TGTGCCAGCAGTTTGACAGGGAAAGATGAAGCTTTCTTT. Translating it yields CASSLTGKDEAFF.